What follows are 16 T cell receptor beta chains derived from one specimen sequenced in a study of T cell repertoires in cytomegalovirus infection. These TCRs are of unknown antigen specificity. MiXCR was run by TCRdb on the reads, yielding one entry per CDR3 protein. Of about 740,000 distinct CDR3 sequences listed, roughly 30% are singletons. Source: cultured PBMCs, taken from culture after CMV antigen stimulation. These receptors were collected from a human donor in good health (CMV status not recorded). Some clones in this sample may be carry-over from other donors' samples.

The sample holds many counts of this clonotype. The chain carries TRBV7-2 and TRBJ1-4; no firm D call. The CDR3 consists of 14 residues. V was shortened by 3 bases and J by 4 bases, with 9 bases between the two germline ends. Germline values: CDR1 SGHTA, CDR2 FQGNSA. The CDR3 spells CASSFLGNNEKLFF. The CDR3 coding sequence is TGTGCCAGCAGCTTCTTGGGGAATAATGAAAAACTGTTTTTT.

The chain employs TRBV7-9 and TRBJ2-7; TRBD2 matches at 8 bases. Germline V CDR1 and CDR2: SEHNR, FQNEAQ (reference sequence). The CDR3 is 14 amino acids. V dropped 5 bases and J dropped 4; count of bases not matched to a gene: 7. CDR3 sequence reads: CASSGPGGSYEQYF. For the CDR3, the DNA is TGTGCCAGCAGCGGCCCGGGGGGGTCATACGAGCAGTACTTC.

The chain combines TRBV7-8 with TRBJ1-2; 9 bases are a match to TRBD1. The ends lost 1 base at V and 4 bases at J; junction bases unmatched: 10. The CDR3 has 17 residues. Germline assignment: CDR1 SGHVS and CDR2 FQNEAQ. The CDR3 DNA sequence: TGTGCCAGCAGCTTAGAACCCCCGGGACAGGGAGTCTATGGCTACACCTTC. Protein sequence: CASSLEPPGQGVYGYTF. The complete variable domain, with remaining parts taken from reference TRBV7-8 and TRBJ1-2, reads GAGVSQSPRYKVAKRGQDVALRCDPISGHVSLFWYQQALGQGPEFLTYFQNEAQLDKSGLPSDRFFAERPEGSVSTLKIQRTQQEDSAVYLCASSLEPPGQGVYGYTFGSGTRLTVV.

This clonotype was seen many times. The chain couples TRBV7-8 to TRBJ2-1; 9 bases map to TRBD1. Looked up from germline, CDR1 is SGHVS and CDR2 is FQNEAQ. V trimming: 5 bases; J trimming: 9 bases; junction bases outside the gene matches: 11. This CDR3 spans 15 amino acids. CDR3 in DNA: TGTGCCAGCAGCATCGGGACAGGGCCACACGTTGAGCAGTTCTTC. It is translated as CASSIGTGPHVEQFF.

A few counts support this clonotype. This sequence joins TRBV3-1 and TRBJ1-4, with 8 bases lining up with TRBD1. This CDR3 is built from 16 residues. Germline-derived CDR1 and CDR2 are LGHDT and YNNKEL (reference sequence). The junction had 8 bases not matched to a gene; V was cut back by 4 bases and J by 4 bases. The chain's CDR3 is CASSPQGASLNEKLFF. CDR3 nucleotides: TGTGCCAGCAGCCCGCAGGGGGCTAGTCTTAATGAAAAACTGTTTTTT.

This chain uses TRBV2 with TRBJ2-5; 8 nucleotides agree with TRBD1. The CDR3 contains 14 residues. Germline-derived CDR1 and CDR2 are SNHLY and FYNNEI. After removal of 5 bases from V and 5 bases from J, the junction contained 7 bases not matched to a gene. The CDR3 loop is CASSKQTGEETQYF. CDR3 DNA sequence: TGTGCCAGCAGTAAGCAGACAGGGGAGGAGACCCAGTACTTC.

J is TRBJ2-2 and V is TRBV4-1; tentatively, D is TRBD1 (5 bases). CDR1 is MGHRA and CDR2 is YSYEKL in the germline V gene. Trimming left V 1 base short and J 9 bases short, with 12 bases between. The CDR3 length is 14 residues. CDR3 protein: CASSQGPRARELFF. The CDR3 DNA reads as TGCGCCAGCAGCCAAGGACCCAGGGCCAGGGAGCTGTTTTTT.

The V call is TRBV5-4, the J call TRBJ2-2, with D possibly being TRBD1 (5 bases). This CDR3 has 16 amino acids. V dropped 3 bases and J dropped 3 bases, with 15 bases sitting between them. The V gene's germline CDR1 is SGHNT and CDR2 YYREEE (reference sequence). CDR3 coding DNA: TGTGCCAGCAGCTGGTACATTGGGGCGGACACCGGGGAGCTGTTTTTT. This codes for CASSWYIGADTGELFF.

This clonotype was seen a few times. As the CDR3 is not closed by the conserved phenylalanine or tryptophan, this likely results from a read error. Because the CDR3's place on the DNA is in doubt, the DNA is left out and the CDR3 is given as listed by TCRdb. The gene calls are TRBV7-2 and TRBJ2-3; TRBD2 is the table's D call and was not checked against the DNA. Counting both end residues, the CDR3 totals 12 amino acids. Germline loops: CDR1 SGHTA, CDR2 FQGNSA. CDR3 region: CASSSAGTALWV.

The CDR3 loop reads CASSPIVGALEGNEQFF. CDR3 DNA: TGTGCCAGCAGTCCAATAGTAGGGGCCCTCGAGGGGAATGAGCAGTTCTTC. The chain couples TRBV2 to TRBJ2-1; D may be TRBD1 or TRBD2 (5 bases each). The CDR3 runs 17 residues. V lost 5 bases to trimming and J lost 7 bases, with 24 bases between them. CDR1 and CDR2 (germline): SNHLY, FYNNEI.

The rearrangement links TRBV4-1 to TRBJ2-3, with 8 nucleotides matching TRBD1. The CDR3 has 15 residues. Germline V gene sequence: CDR1 MGHRA, CDR2 YSYEKL. Germline trimming cut 3 bases from V and 2 bases from J; bases unmatched to any gene: 4. The CDR3 coding sequence is TGCGCCAGCAGCCAGGGGACAGGAGCCACAGATACGCAGTATTTT. As protein: CASSQGTGATDTQYF.

The rearrangement joins TRBV19 to TRBJ2-7, with D maybe TRBD1 (5 bases). In germline, CDR1 is LNHDA, CDR2 SQIVND (reference sequence). Between the trimmed V and J ends, which lost 1 base and 3 bases, there was a span of 7 bases. The CDR3 is 13 residues long. The CDR3 DNA reads as TGTGCCAGTAGTATAGCCAGGGACTACGAGCAGTACTTC. This gives the protein CASSIARDYEQYF.

The rearrangement joins TRBV11-2 to TRBJ1-4; no clear D gene. V was clipped by 8 bases and J by 4 bases, with 14 bases between them. Per germline, CDR1 SGHAT and CDR2 FQNNGV. The CDR3 is 14 residues long. The CDR3 DNA reads TGTGCCAGCCGTCCTAGGTGGCATAATGAAAAACTGTTTTTT. It specifies CASRPRWHNEKLFF.

The chain employs TRBV6-2 or TRBV6-3 and TRBJ2-1; D not resolved. The CDR3 totals 13 residues. The V end lost 3 bases, the J end lost 9 bases, and 12 bases lay between the germline ends. CDR1 is MNHEY and CDR2 is SVGEGT in the germline V gene. The CDR3 sequence is CASSYQRLSEQFF. CDR3 coding DNA: TGTGCCAGCAGTTATCAACGACTTAGTGAGCAGTTCTTC.

J is TRBJ2-7 and V is TRBV11-2, with 8 positions matching TRBD2. The CDR3 sequence is 16 residues long. Germline assignment: CDR1 SGHAT and CDR2 FQNNGV. Trimming removed 6 bases from V and 2 bases from J; junction bases left unmatched: 12. The DNA for the CDR3 is TGTGCCAGCAGGCCTTCCGGGAGGGCCATCGCCTACGAGCAGTACTTC. It translates to CASRPSGRAIAYEQYF.

The V gene is TRBV7-2, the J gene TRBJ2-7; possibly TRBD1 or TRBD2 for D (5 bases each). This CDR3 comprises 15 residues. Germline V gives CDR1 SGHTA, CDR2 FQGNSA. The germline V and J ends were trimmed by 5 bases and 2 bases, with 16 bases remaining between them. As DNA, the CDR3 is TGTGCCAGCAGCCTATGGGGACCGCCTACCTACGAGCAGTACTTC. Its translation is CASSLWGPPTYEQYF.